Listed here is a single TCR beta chain. Antigen unknown. The data stem from a study of neoadjuvant nivolumab and ipilimumab in lung cancer. The study's findings and limits: Resected-tumor TCR richness correlated positively with pretherapy blood richness. From pretherapy to surgery, tumor richness and clonality rose with dual therapy. TCR richness and clonality were higher in tumors than adjacent uninvolved lung. Only a small number of samples underwent TCR sequencing.

V dropped 0 bases and J dropped 2 bases, with 18 bases sitting between them. The CDR3 loop spans 17 amino acids. The germline CDR1 and CDR2 sequences are SGHRS and YFSETQ. Here immunoSEQ multiplex PCR was the method, and the copy in TCRdb shows in-frame clones only, minus some. The sample consists of 15,000 to 20,000 clones, around 87% of them appearing once. This TCR came from an adult with non-small cell lung cancer. Sequencing used peripheral blood, obtained before neoadjuvant nivolumab, alone or with ipilimumab. The rearrangement joins TRBV5-1 to TRBJ2-7, with D possibly called TRBD1 or TRBD2 (5 bases each). The CDR3 sequence: CASSLVGGPPVTYEQYF. CDR3 coding DNA: TGCGCCAGCAGCTTGGTTGGGGGACCTCCCGTTACCTACGAGCAGTACTTC.